Listed below are T cell receptor beta chains from one sample, sequenced in a study of blood T cell repertoires in COVID-19. Clones were read by immunoSEQ multiplex PCR, and TCRdb kept only the in-frame ones, dropping some. The profile covers roughly 390,000 clones, with about 90% appearing a single time and around 9.3% taken by the ten largest. What was sequenced was peripheral blood. The receptors were gathered from a woman in her 30s with COVID-19, enrolled during active disease. Each CDR3 is given with its conserved first and last residue. A D gene is named only where the DNA matches it firmly. Clone sizes are given selectively: once, few, many, or a class where the clone is expanded.

J	V	D	length	size	CDR3	DNA
TRBJ2-7	TRBV6-2/TRBV6-3	TRBD2	20	NA	CASSLGFGTSGRARTYEQYF	TGTGCCAGCAGTTTAGGGTTTGGGACTAGCGGGAGGGCTCGGACCTACGAGCAGTACTTC
TRBJ2-1	TRBV4-1	TRBD2	15	NA	CASSQGGRAYNEQFF	TGCGCCAGCAGCCAGGGCGGGAGAGCCTACAATGAGCAGTTCTTC
TRBJ1-3	TRBV29-1	TRBD1	14	NA	CSVGGTAVGNTIYF	TGCAGCGTCGGTGGGACAGCGGTAGGAAACACCATATATTTT
TRBJ1-1	TRBV7-6	NA	15	NA	CASSQTPMGDTEAFF	TGTGCCAGCAGCCAAACCCCAATGGGAGACACTGAAGCTTTCTTT
TRBJ1-1	TRBV9	TRBD1	12	NA	CASSVGTGEAFF	TGTGCCAGCAGCGTTGGGACAGGCGAAGCTTTCTTT
TRBJ2-7	TRBV5-1	NA	15	once	CASSSDLAKTYEQYF	TGCGCCAGCAGTTCTGATCTAGCGAAGACCTACGAGCAGTACTTC
TRBJ1-1	TRBV6-5	NA	14	NA	CASTPAGVNTEAFF	TGTGCCAGCACCCCGGCAGGGGTGAACACTGAAGCTTTCTTT
TRBJ2-2	TRBV25-1	NA	15	NA	CASSESQGLVGELFF	TGTGCCAGCAGTGAAAGCCAGGGGCTTGTCGGGGAGCTGTTTTTT
TRBJ1-2	TRBV7-2	TRBD1	14	NA	CASSVPGGQFGYTF	TGTGCCAGCAGCGTACCAGGGGGCCAGTTTGGCTACACCTTC
TRBJ2-7	TRBV7-3	NA	13	NA	CASSLTSGGEQYF	TGTGCCAGCAGCTTAACCTCCGGGGGCGAGCAGTACTTC
TRBJ2-7	TRBV6-5	NA	13	NA	CASSYRGEGEQYF	TGTGCCAGCAGTTACCGGGGTGAGGGCGAGCAGTACTTC
TRBJ2-4	TRBV7-9	TRBD1	15	NA	CASSWTGGDKNIQYF	TGTGCCAGCAGCTGGACAGGGGGCGACAAAAACATTCAGTACTTC
TRBJ1-1	TRBV5-1	NA	14	NA	CASTFGSRDTEAFF	TGCGCCAGCACCTTCGGGTCCAGGGACACTGAAGCTTTCTTT
TRBJ1-2	TRBV30	TRBD1	14	NA	CAWSEGRGTYGYTF	TGTGCCTGGAGTGAGGGCAGGGGGACCTATGGCTACACCTTC
TRBJ1-1	TRBV19	TRBD1	17	NA	CASSIVGQGAGNTEAFF	TGTGCCAGTAGTATTGTGGGACAGGGGGCCGGTAACACTGAAGCTTTCTTT
TRBJ2-3	TRBV6-4	TRBD2	16	few	CASSAGTSGSTDTQYF	TGTGCCAGCAGTGCCGGGACTAGCGGGAGCACAGATACGCAGTATTTT
TRBJ1-6	TRBV7-2	TRBD1	14	NA	CASSSGQGYSPLHF	TGTGCCAGCAGCTCGGGACAGGGGTATTCACCCCTCCACTTT
TRBJ2-5	TRBV28	NA	14	NA	CASSFRGAWETQYF	TGTGCCAGCAGTTTTCGGGGGGCTTGGGAGACCCAGTACTTC
TRBJ2-1	TRBV2	TRBD2	16	NA	CASSSTSGWSYNEQFF	TGTGCCAGCAGTTCAACTAGCGGGTGGTCCTACAATGAGCAGTTCTTC
TRBJ2-7	TRBV7-3	NA	15	NA	CASSLQGGTAYEQYF	TGTGCCAGCAGCTTACAAGGCGGGACGGCCTACGAGCAGTACTTC
TRBJ2-1	TRBV9	TRBD2	14	NA	CASSGQLAGGEQFF	TGTGCCAGCAGCGGGCAACTAGCGGGAGGTGAGCAGTTCTTC
TRBJ2-7	TRBV19	TRBD2	14	NA	CASSPRGGGYEQYF	TGTGCCAGTAGTCCACGGGGGGGCGGCTACGAGCAGTACTTC